This T cell receptor (beta chain) was sequenced during a study of early T cells in non-severe SARS-CoV-2 infection. This CDR3 has 13 amino acids. Germline loops: CDR1 DFQATT, CDR2 SNEGSKA (reference sequence). J gave up 4 bases and V 1 base, and 1 base lay outside the gene matches. TCRdb re-called the 5' RACE reads through MiXCR, storing one row per CDR3 protein. The sample shows some 29,000 distinct CDR3 sequences, around 6% of them seen only once. This clonotype appeared many times. This rearrangement joins TRBV20-1 to TRBJ2-1; 7 nucleotides line up with TRBD1. Specimen: whole blood. The source is an adult who was a healthcare worker with PCR-confirmed SARS-CoV-2 infection or an uninfected control (not recorded which). CDR3 DNA: TGCAGTGCTAGAGCGGGACAGTACAATGAGCAGTTCTTC. This codes for CSARAGQYNEQFF.